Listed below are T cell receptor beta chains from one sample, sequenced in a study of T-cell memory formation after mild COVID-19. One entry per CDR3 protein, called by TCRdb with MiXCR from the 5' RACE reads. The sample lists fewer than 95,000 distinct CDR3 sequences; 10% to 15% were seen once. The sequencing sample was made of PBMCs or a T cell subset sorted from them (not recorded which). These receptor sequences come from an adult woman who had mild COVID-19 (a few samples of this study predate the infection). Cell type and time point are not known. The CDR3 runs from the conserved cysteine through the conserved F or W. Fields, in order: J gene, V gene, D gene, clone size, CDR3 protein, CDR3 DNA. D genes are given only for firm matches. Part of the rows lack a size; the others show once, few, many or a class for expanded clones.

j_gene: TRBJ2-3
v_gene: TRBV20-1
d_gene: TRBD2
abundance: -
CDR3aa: CSARTSDYTDTQYF
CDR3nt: TGCAGTGCTAGGACTAGCGACTACACAGATACGCAGTATTTT

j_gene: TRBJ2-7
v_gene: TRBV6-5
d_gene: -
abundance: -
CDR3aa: CASSYGAGTNEQYF
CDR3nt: TGTGCCAGCAGTTACGGCGCCGGGACAAACGAGCAGTACTTC

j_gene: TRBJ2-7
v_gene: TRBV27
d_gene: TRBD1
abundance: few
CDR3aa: CASSVGQGTEQYF
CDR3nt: TGTGCCAGCAGTGTGGGACAGGGGACCGAGCAGTACTTC

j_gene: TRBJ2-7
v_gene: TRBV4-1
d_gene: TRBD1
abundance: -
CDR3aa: CASSHTKGTGYEQYF
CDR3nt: TGCGCCAGCAGCCATACCAAGGGGACAGGCTACGAGCAGTACTTC

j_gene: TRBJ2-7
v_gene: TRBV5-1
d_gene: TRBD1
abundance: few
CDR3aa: CASALHWGTGVDEQYF
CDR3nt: TGCGCCAGCGCTTTACACTGGGGGACAGGGGTCGACGAGCAGTACTTC

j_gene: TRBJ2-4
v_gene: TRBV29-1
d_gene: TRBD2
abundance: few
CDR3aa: CSGIRGLAGGNIQYF
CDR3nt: TGCAGCGGTATCAGGGGGCTAGCGGGGGGAAACATTCAGTACTTC

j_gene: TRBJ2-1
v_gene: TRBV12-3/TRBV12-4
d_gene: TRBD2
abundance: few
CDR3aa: CASSSLAGGRDEQFF
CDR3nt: TGTGCCAGCAGCTCCCTAGCGGGGGGGCGGGATGAGCAGTTCTTC

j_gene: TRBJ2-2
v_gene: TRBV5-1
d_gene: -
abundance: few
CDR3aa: CASSSQGAGGSNTGELFF
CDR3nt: TGCGCCAGCAGCTCACAGGGGGCGGGAGGATCGAACACCGGGGAGCTGTTTTTT

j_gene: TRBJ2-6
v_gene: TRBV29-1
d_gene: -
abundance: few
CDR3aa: CSVANSGANVLTF
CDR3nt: TGCAGCGTCGCGAACTCTGGGGCCAACGTCCTGACTTTC

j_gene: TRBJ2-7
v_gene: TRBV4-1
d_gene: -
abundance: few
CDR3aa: CASSQAGNYEQYF
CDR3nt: TGCGCCAGCAGCCAAGCAGGAAACTACGAGCAGTACTTC

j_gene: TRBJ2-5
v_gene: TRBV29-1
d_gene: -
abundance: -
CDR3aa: CSVVGGVVGETQYF
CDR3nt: TGCAGCGTTGTGGGGGGTGTAGTTGGAGAGACCCAGTACTTC